This TCR beta chain appears in the sequencing data of a study of response to subunit inactivated influenza vaccine. Study conclusions and caveats: Few new T cells, the authors suggested, are recruited by each seasonal influenza vaccination.

Germline assignment: CDR1 SGHTA and CDR2 FQGNSA. Trimming cost V 2 bases and J 2 bases, with 10 bases left between them. This CDR3 spans 14 amino acids. This clonotype was picked up many times. Its matching antigen is unknown. MiXCR was run by TCRdb on the RT-PCR reads, yielding one entry per CDR3 protein. Counted here are about 700,000 distinct CDR3 sequences, around 14% occurring once; the ten biggest clones make up 5.5% to 8%. This sequence originates from a man aged 50 to 60 who received an inactivated influenza vaccine. Source: PBMCs from blood, taken 14 days before vaccination. The chain links TRBV7-2 to TRBJ2-7; D is ambiguous. The chain's CDR3 is CASSLPRSPYEQYF. CDR3 DNA sequence: TGTGCCAGCAGCTTACCCAGGAGCCCCTACGAGCAGTACTTC.